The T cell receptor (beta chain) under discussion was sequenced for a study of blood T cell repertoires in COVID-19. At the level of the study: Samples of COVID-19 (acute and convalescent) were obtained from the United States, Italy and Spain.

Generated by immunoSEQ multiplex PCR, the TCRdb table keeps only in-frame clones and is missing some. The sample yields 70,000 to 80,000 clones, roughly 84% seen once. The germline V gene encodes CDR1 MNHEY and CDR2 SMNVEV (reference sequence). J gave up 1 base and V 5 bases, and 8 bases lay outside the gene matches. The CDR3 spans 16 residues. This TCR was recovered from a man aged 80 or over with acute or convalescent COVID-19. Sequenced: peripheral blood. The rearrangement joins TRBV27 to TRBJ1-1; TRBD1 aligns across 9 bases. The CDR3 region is CASSPVLGQGNTEAFF. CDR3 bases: TGTGCCAGCAGTCCGGTTTTGGGACAGGGGAACACTGAAGCTTTCTTT.